Below are 6 T cell receptor beta chains sequenced from a single sample in a study of regulatory T cells in long-lasting Graves disease. The time point: newly diagnosed GD, antithyroid drugs for less than 3 months. The TCR library used RNA extracted from PBMCs. Building the TCR beta libraries relied on iRepertoire HTBI primers, and CDR3 regions underwent Arm-PCR. Using its own MiXCR run on the multiplex PCR reads, TCRdb lists one record per CDR3 protein. The sample includes a few hundred thousand distinct CDR3 sequences, roughly 14% of them seen just once. These data also formed part of another study, on T cells in Graves' hyperthyroidism and ophthalmopathy.

This specimen was peripheral blood mononuclear cells (PBMCs), taken at new diagnosis, from a patient treated with antithyroid drugs. The receptors shown here come from a man aged 25-40 years with Graves disease.

The rearrangement uses TRBV18 and TRBJ2-1; possibly TRBD2 for D (5 bases). The CDR3 covers 18 residues. V lost 0 bases and J 2 bases, leaving 17 bases between the germline ends. CDR1 is KGHSH and CDR2 is LQKENI in the germline V gene. The CDR3 spells CASSPPSTTRRAYNEQFF. In nucleotides, the CDR3 is TGTGCCAGCTCACCACCGTCTACTACTAGAAGAGCCTACAATGAGCAGTTCTTC.

V is TRBV10-3 and J is TRBJ2-2; 11 positions agree with TRBD2. Germline-derived CDR1 and CDR2 are ENHRY and SYGVKD. V was pared by 11 bases and J by 5 bases, with 4 bases of the junction left unmatched. This CDR3 spans 13 amino acids. CDR3 DNA sequence: TGTGCCGCTAGCGGGAGGAGGACCGGGGAGCTGTTTTTT. It encodes CAASGRRTGELFF.

In its sample, this clonotype was seen many times. The gene calls are TRBV14 and TRBJ1-1; D possibly corresponds to TRBD1 (5 bases). CDR3 length: 18 residues. V was trimmed by 1 base and J by 1 base, leaving 19 bases between them. The germline CDR1 and CDR2 sequences are SGHDN and FVKESK. DNA of the CDR3: TGTGCCAGCAGCCAAGTGGATGTGCGGAGGGGCGGGAACACTGAAGCTTTCTTT. This gives the protein CASSQVDVRRGGNTEAFF.

In its sample, this clonotype was seen many times. The rearrangement joins TRBV18 to TRBJ1-5; the D is unclear. The CDR3 spans 14 residues. V lost 2 bases and J 1 base, leaving 6 bases between the germline ends. Per the germline V gene, CDR1 is KGHSH and CDR2 is LQKENI. The CDR3 DNA reads TGTGCCAGCTCACCAGGGCCCAGCAATCAGCCCCAGCATTTT. Encoded protein: CASSPGPSNQPQHF. Together with reference TRBV18 and TRBJ1-5, the CDR3 gives the full variable domain: NAGVMQNPRHLVRRRGQEARLRCSPMKGHSHVYWYRQLPEEGLKFMVYLQKENIIDESGMPKERFSAEFPKEGPSILRIQQVVRGDSAAYFCASSPGPSNQPQHFGDGTRLSIL.

This clonotype has just a few counts. The chain carries TRBV7-9 and TRBJ2-3, with 7 bases aligning to TRBD1. CDR1 and CDR2 from the germline V gene are SEHNR and FQNEAQ (reference sequence). The CDR3 is 22 amino acids. The V gene end was trimmed by 4 bases and the J gene end by 5 bases; junction bases not matched to a gene: 30. CDR3 residues: CASSSPFSPDRVGQSKRDTQYF. The CDR3 region has the DNA TGTGCCAGCAGCTCACCCTTTTCTCCCGACAGGGTTGGGCAGAGTAAGCGAGATACGCAGTATTTT. Full variable domain (outside the CDR3, taken from reference TRBV7-9 and TRBJ2-3): DTGVSQNPRHKITKRGQNVTFRCDPISEHNRLYWYRQTLGQGPEFLTYFQNEAQLEKSRLLSDRFSAERPKGSFSTLEIQRTEQGDSAMYLCASSSPFSPDRVGQSKRDTQYFGPGTRLTVL.

There are many counts of this clonotype. V gene TRBV11-2 combines with J gene TRBJ2-1, with a tentative D call TRBD2 (6 bases). Germline assignment: CDR1 SGHAT and CDR2 FQNNGV. V dropped 5 bases and J dropped 8 bases, with 16 bases sitting between them. The length of the CDR3 is 14 residues. Written as DNA, the CDR3 is TGTGCCAGCAGCCGCCGGGACTTTTTCGATGAGCAGTTCTTC. Protein sequence: CASSRRDFFDEQFF.